The 27 T cell receptor beta chains in this list originate from one sample, sequenced in a study of T-cell reconstitution after alpha-beta-depleted transplantation in children. Preparing the TCRbeta library involved the use of unique molecular identifiers. TCRdb analysed the PCR reads with MiXCR anew, one entry per CDR3 protein. The sample lists around 250,000 distinct CDR3 sequences, 6.5% to 9% occurring once. The specimen was PBMCs, mostly from graft donor cells, collected 180 days after TCRalphabeta/CD19-depleted stem cell transplant. These receptors were obtained from a male patient younger than 18 who had a stem cell transplant for acute lymphoblastic leukemia, so the T cells may come from the graft donor.

This clonotype was seen ten or more times. The V call is TRBV29-1, the J call TRBJ2-5, with a possible D match to TRBD1 (5 bases). V gave up 6 bases and J gave up 1 base, with 12 bases separating them. Germline values: CDR1 SQVTM, CDR2 ANQGSEA. The CDR3 sequence is 13 residues long. CDR3 amino acids: CSVARTLQETQYF. CDR3 coding DNA: TGCAGCGTAGCTAGGACACTCCAAGAGACCCAGTACTTC.

V usage is TRBV28 and J usage is TRBJ2-7; TRBD2 aligns across 10 bases. The CDR3 covers 17 residues. Losses at the gene ends were 3 bases for V and 0 bases for J; bases not matched to a gene: 8. Germline-derived CDR1 and CDR2 are MDHEN and SYDVKM. As DNA, the CDR3 is TGTGCCAGCAGTTTTTGGCTAGCGGGAGAGTTCTCCTACGAGCAGTACTTC. This encodes CASSFWLAGEFSYEQYF.

This clonotype was detected ten times or more. The gene calls are TRBV12-3 or TRBV12-4 and TRBJ2-1; TRBD2 matches 9 bases. Trimming took 11 bases from V and 8 from J; bases not matched to a gene: 10. The CDR3 has 13 amino acids. The CDR3 loop is CAAGASGADEQFF. CDR3 nucleotide sequence: TGTGCCGCGGGGGCTAGCGGGGCCGATGAGCAGTTCTTC.

In this sample, this clonotype turned up a few times. V is TRBV28 and J is TRBJ2-1; 10 bases map to TRBD2. Germline V CDR1 and CDR2: MDHEN, SYDVKM. Trimming at V came to 2 bases and at J to 0 bases, leaving 4 bases not matched to a gene. This CDR3 is 17 amino acids long. This chain's CDR3 is CASSLLLAGFSYNEQFF. The CDR3 DNA reads as TGTGCCAGCAGTTTACTACTAGCGGGATTCTCCTACAATGAGCAGTTCTTC.

This clonotype appeared a few times. A junction end diverges from the germline sequence, so it may reflect a read error. The rearrangement joins TRBV10-3 to TRBJ1-4, with D uncertain. The germline V gene encodes CDR1 ENHRY and CDR2 SYGVKD. The CDR3 has 16 amino acids. Here the CDR3 reads CAISESGFRRNEKLFF. The CDR3 bases are TGTGCCATCAGCGAGTCGGGGTTCCGTAGGAATGAAAAACTGTTTTTT.

The rearrangement joins TRBV6-5 to TRBJ1-4, with D possibly being TRBD1 (6 bases). CDR1 and CDR2 from the germline V gene are MNHEY and SVGAGI. CDR3 length equals 15 residues. Between the trimmed V and J ends, which lost 4 bases and 8 bases, there was a span of 17 bases. The CDR3: CASSSEGGEEEKLFF. Written as DNA, the CDR3 is TGTGCCAGCAGTTCCGAGGGGGGCGAGGAAGAAAAACTGTTTTTT.

This clonotype was seen many times. The genes are TRBV20-1 and TRBJ1-4; possibly TRBD1 for D (6 bases). This CDR3 is built from 13 residues. Germline CDR1 is DFQATT and CDR2 is SNEGSKA (reference sequence). The V and J ends lost 6 bases and 8 bases respectively, with 16 bases between them. The CDR3 DNA reads as TGCAGTGCCTATAGGAGGGGGGGGGAAAAACTGTTTTTT. Translated, it gives CSAYRRGGEKLFF.

This clonotype was detected ten times or more. V is TRBV20-1 and J is TRBJ1-1; 8 positions agree with TRBD1. The CDR3 is made up of 10 amino acids. The ends lost 6 bases at V and 10 bases at J; junction bases unmatched: 4. Germline CDR1 DFQATT, CDR2 SNEGSKA (reference sequence). The CDR3 region is CSARGQGAFF. CDR3 sequence (DNA): TGCAGTGCCAGGGGGCAGGGAGCTTTCTTT.

This clonotype has ten or more counts. The chain is built from TRBV7-3 and TRBJ2-4; maybe TRBD2 (6 bases). Germline V gene lookup returns CDR1 SGHTA and CDR2 FQGTGA. V lost 5 bases and J 7 bases, leaving 12 bases between the germline ends. The CDR3 loop spans 13 amino acids. The DNA for the CDR3 is TGTGCCAGCAGCCTCGGGACTGGGAACATTCAGTACTTC. It codes for CASSLGTGNIQYF.

Of note for this clonotype: Given a much more abundant clone one base away, this may be a read error. The chain carries TRBV10-3 and TRBJ1-1; D is possibly TRBD1 (5 bases). Germline V lookup: CDR1 ENHRY, CDR2 SYGVKD. V was shortened by 2 bases and J by 4 bases, with 17 bases between the two germline ends. The CDR3 loop spans 16 amino acids. CDR3 in DNA: TGTGCCATCAGTGAGCGAGGGGCCCCGAGGTGCACTGAAGCTTTCTTT. Its translation: CAISERGAPRCTEAFF.

This clonotype was counted at least ten times. The chain carries TRBV10-3 and TRBJ2-7; possible D gene TRBD1, 6 bases. Germline V gene sequence: CDR1 ENHRY, CDR2 SYGVKD. Trimming took 4 bases from V and 2 from J, leaving 27 bases between them. This CDR3 comprises 19 residues. The CDR3 loop reads CAISVSIKDPRGEAYEQYF. The DNA of the CDR3 is TGTGCCATCAGTGTCTCAATAAAAGACCCCAGGGGAGAGGCCTACGAGCAGTACTTC.

This chain uses TRBV29-1 with TRBJ2-3; TRBD1 might be the D (6 bases). Germline V gene sequence: CDR1 SQVTM, CDR2 ANQGSEA. V was shortened by 5 bases and J by 2 bases, with 14 bases between the two germline ends. There are 14 residues in the CDR3. CDR3 coding DNA: TGCAGCGTTAGGGGAAAGGGGGTCACAGATACGCAGTATTTT. It translates to CSVRGKGVTDTQYF.

This clonotype was observed at least ten times. This chain links TRBV19 with TRBJ1-1; D is unresolved. V was pared by 8 bases and J by 11 bases, with 27 bases between. The CDR3 covers 15 residues. CDR1 and CDR2 (germline): LNHDA, SQIVND (reference sequence). CDR3 region: CASHQADRPGFGAFF. In DNA, the CDR3 is TGTGCCAGTCATCAAGCCGACCGGCCGGGGTTCGGGGCTTTCTTT. The whole variable domain, filled in from reference TRBV19 and TRBJ1-1, reads DGGITQSPKYLFRKEGQNVTLSCEQNLNHDAMYWYRQDPGQGLRLIYYSQIVNDFQKGDIAEGYSVSREKKESFPLTVTSAQKNPTAFYLCASHQADRPGFGAFFGQGTRLTVV.

This clonotype was observed many times. The V gene is TRBV7-9, the J gene TRBJ2-5; D gene ambiguous. The V gene lost 1 base and the J gene lost 2 bases, with 11 bases spanning the gap. The CDR3 length is 15 residues. From germline, CDR1 is SEHNR and CDR2 FQNEAQ (reference sequence). The CDR3, as DNA: TGTGCCAGCAGCTTAGACCCGGTAGCACAAGAGACCCAGTACTTC. Its translation: CASSLDPVAQETQYF. The full variable domain, rest sourced from reference TRBV7-9 and TRBJ2-5, is DTGVSQNPRHKITKRGQNVTFRCDPISEHNRLYWYRQTLGQGPEFLTYFQNEAQLEKSRLLSDRFSAERPKGSFSTLEIQRTEQGDSAMYLCASSLDPVAQETQYFGPGTRLLVL.

This clonotype was seen at least ten times. The gene calls are TRBV5-1 and TRBJ2-3, with 7 bases fitting TRBD2. The length of the CDR3 is 15 residues. Germline CDR1 reads SGHRS; CDR2 reads YFSETQ. Trimming cost V 5 bases and J 6 bases; bases outside gene matches: 12. For the CDR3, the DNA is TGCGCCAGCAGGGGGCCAGCGGGACTGGGGGATACGCAGTATTTT. Translated: CASRGPAGLGDTQYF. The whole variable domain, remainder taken from reference TRBV5-1 and TRBJ2-3, is KAGVTQTPRYLIKTRGQQVTLSCSPISGHRSVSWYQQTPGQGLQFLFEYFSETQRNKGNFPGRFSGRQFSNSRSEMNVSTLELGDSALYLCASRGPAGLGDTQYFGPGTRLTVL.

This clonotype appeared many times. The chain carries TRBV29-1 and TRBJ2-2, with 7 bases identical to TRBD2. Germline V CDR1 and CDR2: SQVTM, ANQGSEA. The CDR3 length is 16 residues. The ends lost 2 bases at V and 4 bases at J; junction bases unmatched: 10. CDR3 in DNA: TGCAGCGTTGAATCGCTAGCGGAGGGGAGCACCGGGGAGCTGTTTTTT. Protein product: CSVESLAEGSTGELFF.

This clonotype was seen more than once but under ten times. The V and J genes are TRBV19 and TRBJ2-3, with TRBD2 matching 11 bases. The CDR3 runs 14 residues. Germline V CDR1 and CDR2: LNHDA, SQIVND (reference sequence). The trim removed 8 bases at V and 3 bases at J, leaving 4 bases unmatched. CDR3 coding DNA: TGTGCCAGTCAACTAGCGGGGGCTACAGATACGCAGTATTTT. Translating gives CASQLAGATDTQYF.

This clonotype was observed a handful of times. This chain joins TRBV4-3 and TRBJ2-6; no clear D gene. Germline V CDR1 and CDR2: LGHNA, YSLEER. Trimming removed 1 base at V and 0 bases at J, with 4 bases between. The CDR3 runs 15 residues. This CDR3 reads CASSQGSSGANVLTF. CDR3 nucleotides: TGCGCCAGCAGCCAAGGGAGCTCTGGGGCCAACGTCCTGACTTTC.

The sample holds a few counts of this clonotype. The rearrangement links TRBV7-2 to TRBJ2-2, with 11 bases lining up with TRBD2. CDR1 is SGHTA and CDR2 is FQGNSA in the germline V gene. Losses at the gene ends were 4 bases for V and 1 base for J; bases not matched to a gene: 2. The CDR3 length is 16 residues. The CDR3 DNA reads TGTGCCAGCAGCTGGGGACTAGCGGTGAACACCGGGGAGCTGTTTTTT. Translation gives CASSWGLAVNTGELFF.

The chain joins TRBV12-3 or TRBV12-4 to TRBJ1-1; D ambiguous. Trimming pared 0 bases from V and 8 bases from J, leaving 7 bases between. The CDR3 covers 12 residues. The DNA of the CDR3 is TGTGCCAGCAGTTTAGCCGGCGTAGAAGCTTTCTTT. It encodes CASSLAGVEAFF.

This clonotype came up many times. The genes are TRBV4-3 and TRBJ1-1; tentatively, D is TRBD1 (5 bases). Trimming removed 4 bases at V and 5 bases at J, with 14 bases between. CDR1 is LGHNA and CDR2 is YSLEER in the germline V gene. This CDR3 has 14 residues. The CDR3 DNA reads TGCGCCAGCAGCCTGGGAGGGGTATTGACTGAAGCTTTCTTT. Translated: CASSLGGVLTEAFF.

This clonotype was observed at least ten times. V usage is TRBV7-9 and J usage is TRBJ2-7; a possible D gene is TRBD2 (6 bases). V shed 3 bases and J shed 4 bases, with 19 bases lying between them. Germline V gene data show CDR1 as SEHNR and CDR2 as FQNEAQ (reference sequence). CDR3 length equals 16 residues. The chain's CDR3 is CASSFYGGITIYEQYF. As DNA, the CDR3 is TGTGCCAGCAGCTTCTATGGGGGGATTACTATTTACGAGCAGTACTTC.

In its sample, this clonotype was seen many times. The chain carries TRBV12-3 or TRBV12-4 and TRBJ1-1; D unclear. V lost 3 bases to trimming and J lost 3 bases, with 14 bases between them. The CDR3 runs 15 residues. CDR3 amino acids: CASSFRPSGYTEAFF. CDR3 coding DNA: TGTGCCAGCAGTTTCCGACCCTCGGGGTACACTGAAGCTTTCTTT.

This clonotype was counted many times. The rearrangement joins TRBV27 to TRBJ2-1, with unresolved D. This CDR3 contains 13 residues. Germline CDR1 and CDR2: MNHEY and SMNVEV (reference sequence). The ends were cut back, 2 bases at V and 5 bases at J, with 7 bases in the middle. CDR3 protein: CASSLGRNNEQFF. CDR3 sequence (DNA): TGTGCCAGCAGTTTAGGGCGGAACAATGAGCAGTTCTTC.

This clonotype was detected ten times or more. The chain links TRBV12-3 or TRBV12-4 to TRBJ2-6, with a tentative D call TRBD2 (5 bases). The V gene lost 5 bases and the J gene lost 0 bases, with 14 bases spanning the gap. This CDR3 is built from 17 residues. As DNA, the CDR3 is TGTGCCAGCAGTCACCTGAGGCGGGTCTCTGGGGCCAACGTCCTGACTTTC. Translating it yields CASSHLRRVSGANVLTF.

The chain carries TRBV20-1 and TRBJ2-7; TRBD2 agrees at 8 bases. CDR1 and CDR2 (germline): DFQATT, SNEGSKA (reference sequence). This CDR3 spans 14 amino acids. Losses at the gene ends were 6 bases for V and 0 bases for J; bases not matched to a gene: 7. CDR3 nucleotides: TGCAGTGCCAGAACCGGGACTAGCTCCTACGAGCAGTACTTC. Translating it yields CSARTGTSSYEQYF.

This clonotype was seen many times. The rearrangement links TRBV29-1 to TRBJ1-1; D gene ambiguous. Germline V gene sequence: CDR1 SQVTM, CDR2 ANQGSEA. V lost 3 bases and J lost 0, with 11 bases in between. This CDR3 comprises 14 residues. The CDR3 here is CSVDPTALNTEAFF. DNA for the CDR3: TGCAGCGTTGACCCAACGGCCTTGAACACTGAAGCTTTCTTT.